The present entry profiles one T cell receptor (beta chain) with its context. Trimming cost V 2 bases and J 3 bases, with 9 bases left between them. CDR1 is SGHDT, CDR2 YYEEEE, per germline. The CDR3 loop spans 13 amino acids. TCRdb called the 5' RACE reads again in MiXCR, with one record for every CDR3 protein. The table lists more than 4,500 distinct CDR3 sequences, 55% to 75% of them singletons, with roughly 12% in the top ten. This chain connects TRBV5-6 to TRBJ2-7; weak D call: TRBD1 (6 bases). This sequence was found in a female donor with breast cancer. Sequenced: naive CD4+ T cells sorted from blood. Subset: naive CD4+ T cells, CD4+CD45RA+CD25-. The DNA for the CDR3 is TGTGCCAGCAGCTTTAACAGGGTCTACGAGCAGTACGTC. This codes for CASSFNRVYEQYV.